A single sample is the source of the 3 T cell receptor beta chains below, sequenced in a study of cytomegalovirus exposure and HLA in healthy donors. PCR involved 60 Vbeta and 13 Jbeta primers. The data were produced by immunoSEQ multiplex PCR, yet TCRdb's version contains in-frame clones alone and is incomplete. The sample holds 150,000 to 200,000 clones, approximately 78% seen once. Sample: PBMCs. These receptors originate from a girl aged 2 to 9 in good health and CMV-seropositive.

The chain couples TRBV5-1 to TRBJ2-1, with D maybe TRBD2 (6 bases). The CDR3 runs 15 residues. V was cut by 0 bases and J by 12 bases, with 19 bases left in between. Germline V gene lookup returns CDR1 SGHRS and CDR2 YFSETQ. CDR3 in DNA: TGCGCCAGCAGCTTGGCCGCTAGCGTGGTGTCGGGGCAGTTCTTC. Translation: CASSLAASVVSGQFF.

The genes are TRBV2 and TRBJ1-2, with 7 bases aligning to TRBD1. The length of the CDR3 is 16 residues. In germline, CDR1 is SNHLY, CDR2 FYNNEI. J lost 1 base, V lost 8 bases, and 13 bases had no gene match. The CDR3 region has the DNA TGTGCCAGCTGGGGACAGAACATAAATTTTAACTATGGCTACACCTTC. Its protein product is CASWGQNINFNYGYTF.

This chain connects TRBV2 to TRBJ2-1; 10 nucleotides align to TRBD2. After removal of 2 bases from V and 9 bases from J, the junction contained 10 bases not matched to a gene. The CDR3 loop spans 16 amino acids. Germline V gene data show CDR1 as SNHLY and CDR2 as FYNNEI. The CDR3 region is CASSEWGTSEEAEQFF. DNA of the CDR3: TGTGCCAGCAGTGAATGGGGGACTAGCGAAGAGGCTGAGCAGTTCTTC.